Listed below are T cell receptor beta chains from one sample, sequenced in a study of T cell repertoires in cytomegalovirus infection. Each CDR3 protein gets one entry after TCRdb re-called the reads with MiXCR. This table holds hundreds of thousands of distinct CDR3 sequences, 30% to 40% found once. What was sequenced was PBMCs. The receptor source for this set is a human donor in good health (CMV status not recorded). Some clones in this sample may be carry-over from other donors' samples. Both conserved end residues are part of each CDR3. D genes are given only for firm matches. Size is omitted from some rows. Given values are once, few, many or a class for expanded clones.

NA	TRBV7-6	NA	TRBJ1-1	TGTGCCAGCAGCTTACCTAGGACGGGCACTGAAGCTTTCTTT	CASSLPRTGTEAFF
NA	TRBV9	NA	TRBJ1-1	TGTGCCAGCAGCGCTAACCCGAACACTGAAGCTTTCTTT	CASSANPNTEAFF
TRBD2	TRBV6-2/TRBV6-3	NA	TRBJ2-1	TGTGCCAGCAGAGACCCCGGGACTAGCGAGCAGTTCTTC	CASRDPGTSEQFF
NA	TRBV3-1	NA	TRBJ1-6	TGTGCCAGCAGCCCTTCCAAGTCACCCCTCCACTTT	CASSPSKSPLHF
NA	TRBV11-2	few	TRBJ2-7	TGTGCCAGCAGCTTCAATCTCCGGGACAACTACGAGCAGTACTTC	CASSFNLRDNYEQYF
TRBD2	TRBV20-1	NA	TRBJ2-6	TGCAGCCCGCGTGGCGGGGGGGCCCCTGGGGCCAACGTCCTGACTTTC	CSPRGGGAPGANVLTF
NA	TRBV7-9	many	TRBJ2-7	TGTGCCAGCAGCCCGGGCTATTCCTACGAGCAGTACTTC	CASSPGYSYEQYF
NA	TRBV24-1	NA	TRBJ2-7	TGTGCCACCAGTGATCGAGGACCTAAAACGTCCACCGAGCAGTACTTC	CATSDRGPKTSTEQYF
NA	TRBV30	NA	TRBJ1-3	TGTGCCTGGGACAGCTCTGGAAACACCATATATTTT	CAWDSSGNTIYF
NA	TRBV7-6	NA	TRBJ2-7	TGTGCCAGCTCTTTGGGGGACACCAACGAGCAGTACTTC	CASSLGDTNEQYF
NA	TRBV9	NA	TRBJ1-2	TGTGCCAGGATTCCCGGTGGGGACGGCGGGGGCTACACCTTC	CARIPGGDGGGYTF
TRBD1	TRBV7-6	few	TRBJ1-3	TGTGCCAGCAAACCGGGACAGGGGTCTGGAAACACCATATATTTT	CASKPGQGSGNTIYF
TRBD1	TRBV7-9	NA	TRBJ2-2	TGTGCCAGCAGCTCCGGGACAGAATACACCGGGGAGCTGTTTTTT	CASSSGTEYTGELFF
TRBD1	TRBV10-2	NA	TRBJ2-7	TGCGCCAGCAGCACCGACAGGGCAAGTGGCTACGAGCAGTACTTC	CASSTDRASGYEQYF
NA	TRBV7-9	few	TRBJ2-7	TGTGCCAGCAGCCGTTGGGGCATGGGGTCCTACGAGCAGTACTTC	CASSRWGMGSYEQYF
NA	TRBV5-5	NA	TRBJ2-1	TGTGCCAGCAGCTTGCCGGCAGGGTGGTACAATGAGCAGTTCTTC	CASSLPAGWYNEQFF
TRBD2	TRBV28	medium-sized	TRBJ2-2	TGTGCCAGCAGTTTAGCGGGGGTGGACACCGGGGAGCTGTTTTTT	CASSLAGVDTGELFF
NA	TRBV2	NA	TRBJ1-2	TGTGCCAGCAGTGAAGGGGTTAACTATGGCTACACCTTC	CASSEGVNYGYTF
TRBD1	TRBV20-1	NA	TRBJ1-1	TGCAGTGCTCGGGACAGGGGTTTTAACACTGAAGCTTTCTTT	CSARDRGFNTEAFF
NA	TRBV23-1	NA	TRBJ2-7	TGCGCCAGCAGTCAATTTAATCCCCCCTACGAGCAGTACTTC	CASSQFNPPYEQYF
NA	TRBV6-6	NA	TRBJ2-3	TGTGCCAGCGGGGATACGCAGTATTTT	CASGDTQYF
NA	TRBV7-2	many	TRBJ2-7	TGTGCCAGCCTCCTCCCTGGAGTGAGGCGAGGGTACGAGCAGTACTTC	CASLLPGVRRGYEQYF
TRBD1	TRBV18	NA	TRBJ1-1	TGTGCCAGCTCTCAACTCACGGACAGGGACGTAGCTTTCTTT	CASSQLTDRDVAFF
NA	TRBV19	NA	TRBJ2-2	TGTGCCAGTAGTATCCGAGGGGGGGCCTACACCGGGGAGCTGTTTTTT	CASSIRGGAYTGELFF
TRBD2	TRBV27	NA	TRBJ2-1	TGTGCCAGCAGTTTACCCGGGACTACCCTCGGAAATGAGCAGTTCTTC	CASSLPGTTLGNEQFF
NA	TRBV19	NA	TRBJ1-1	TGTGCCAGTAGTATTGAAGGGAACACTGAAGCTTTCTTT	CASSIEGNTEAFF
NA	TRBV6-2/TRBV6-3	many	TRBJ2-1	TGTGCCAGCAGTTCTCTGACAGTCCGAAATGAGCAGTTCTTC	CASSSLTVRNEQFF
NA	TRBV28	many	TRBJ1-5	TGTGCCAGCAGTTTATCCAGCAGGGTGGGGCAGCCCCAGCATTTT	CASSLSSRVGQPQHF